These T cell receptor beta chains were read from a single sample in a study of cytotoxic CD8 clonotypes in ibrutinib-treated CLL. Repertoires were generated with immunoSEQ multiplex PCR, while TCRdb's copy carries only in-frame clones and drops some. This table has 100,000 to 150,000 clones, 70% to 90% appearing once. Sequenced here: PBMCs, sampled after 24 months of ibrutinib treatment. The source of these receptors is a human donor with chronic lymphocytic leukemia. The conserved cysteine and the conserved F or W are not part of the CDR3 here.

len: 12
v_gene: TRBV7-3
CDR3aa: ASSFLGRGYGYT

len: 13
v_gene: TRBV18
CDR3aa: ASSPTIHRNYGYT

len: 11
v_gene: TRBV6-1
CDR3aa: ASSGNSQETQY

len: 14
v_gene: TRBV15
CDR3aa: ATSREIGVVTGELF

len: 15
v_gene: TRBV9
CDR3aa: ASSVGRTSGGAREQY

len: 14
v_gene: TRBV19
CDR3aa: ARTPTGRNPGNTIY

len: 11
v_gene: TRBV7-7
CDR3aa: ASASGTSYEQY

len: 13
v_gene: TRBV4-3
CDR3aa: ASSQGDRNQETQY

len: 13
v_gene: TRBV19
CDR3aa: ASSINRPGGGELF

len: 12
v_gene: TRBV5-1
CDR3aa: ASNLQGLAGELF

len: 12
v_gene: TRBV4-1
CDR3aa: ASSRQGTNTEAF

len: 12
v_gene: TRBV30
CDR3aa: AWGGGRGRETQY